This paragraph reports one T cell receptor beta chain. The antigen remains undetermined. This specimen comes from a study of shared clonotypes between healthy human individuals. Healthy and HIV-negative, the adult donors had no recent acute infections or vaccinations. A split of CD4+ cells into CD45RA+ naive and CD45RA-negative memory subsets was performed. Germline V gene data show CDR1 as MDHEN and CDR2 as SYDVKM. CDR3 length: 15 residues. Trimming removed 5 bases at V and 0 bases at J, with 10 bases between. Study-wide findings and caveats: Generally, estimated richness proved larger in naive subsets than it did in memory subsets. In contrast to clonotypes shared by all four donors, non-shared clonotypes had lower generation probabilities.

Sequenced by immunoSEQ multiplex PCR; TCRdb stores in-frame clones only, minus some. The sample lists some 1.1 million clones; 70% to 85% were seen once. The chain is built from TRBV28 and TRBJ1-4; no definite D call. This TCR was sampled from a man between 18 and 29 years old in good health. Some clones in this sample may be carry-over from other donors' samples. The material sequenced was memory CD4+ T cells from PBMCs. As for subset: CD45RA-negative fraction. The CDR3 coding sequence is TGTGCCAGCAGTGGAGTCACTGCAACTAATGAAAAACTGTTTTTT. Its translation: CASSGVTATNEKLFF.